A selection of T cell receptor beta chains follows, all from one sample in a study of CD8+ T cells in alopecia areata. This table comes from immunoSEQ multiplex PCR, and its TCRdb copy is limited to in-frame clones, with some not included. The sample lists about 200,000 clones, roughly 64% occurring once. This specimen was CD4+ T cells sorted from blood, taken at week 24, from a patient treated with tofacitinib. The receptors stem from a human donor with alopecia areata. Each CDR3 is given with its conserved first and last residue. A D gene is named only where the DNA matches it firmly. Clone sizes are given selectively: once, few, many, or a class where the clone is expanded.

v_call	d_call	j_call	clone_size	cdr3_aa	cdr3_nt
TRBV5-1	-	TRBJ1-1	-	CASSLNWENTEAFF	TGCGCCAGCAGCCTTAATTGGGAGAACACTGAAGCTTTCTTT
TRBV27	-	TRBJ1-1	few	CASSLDRVNTEAFF	TGTGCCAGCAGTTTAGATCGGGTGAACACTGAAGCTTTCTTT
TRBV6-5	-	TRBJ2-1	-	CASRRGLYNEQFF	TGTGCCAGCAGGCGAGGACTATACAATGAGCAGTTCTTC
TRBV2	TRBD1	TRBJ1-5	-	CASSDSGTGKQHF	TGTGCCAGCAGTGACAGCGGGACAGGGAAGCAGCATTTT
TRBV29-1	-	TRBJ1-2	-	CSVGPQGISTYGYTF	TGCAGCGTTGGACCCCAGGGGATCTCCACTTATGGCTACACCTTC
TRBV7-2	-	TRBJ1-2	-	CASSPNTLPGFGYTF	TGTGCCAGCAGCCCGAACACCCTCCCGGGCTTTGGCTACACCTTC
TRBV5-4	TRBD2	TRBJ2-5	few	CASSLGLAGGNQETQYF	TGTGCCAGCAGCTTGGGGCTAGCGGGAGGTAACCAAGAGACCCAGTACTTC
TRBV14	-	TRBJ2-1	-	CASSQVFQDNEQFF	TGTGCCAGCAGCCAAGTTTTCCAGGACAATGAGCAGTTCTTC
TRBV29-1	-	TRBJ2-3	few	CSVGGGLGTDTQYF	TGCAGCGTTGGAGGAGGGTTGGGCACAGATACGCAGTATTTT
TRBV29-1	TRBD2	TRBJ2-1	few	CSVGLAGGHNEQFF	TGCAGCGTTGGACTAGCGGGGGGGCATAATGAGCAGTTCTTC